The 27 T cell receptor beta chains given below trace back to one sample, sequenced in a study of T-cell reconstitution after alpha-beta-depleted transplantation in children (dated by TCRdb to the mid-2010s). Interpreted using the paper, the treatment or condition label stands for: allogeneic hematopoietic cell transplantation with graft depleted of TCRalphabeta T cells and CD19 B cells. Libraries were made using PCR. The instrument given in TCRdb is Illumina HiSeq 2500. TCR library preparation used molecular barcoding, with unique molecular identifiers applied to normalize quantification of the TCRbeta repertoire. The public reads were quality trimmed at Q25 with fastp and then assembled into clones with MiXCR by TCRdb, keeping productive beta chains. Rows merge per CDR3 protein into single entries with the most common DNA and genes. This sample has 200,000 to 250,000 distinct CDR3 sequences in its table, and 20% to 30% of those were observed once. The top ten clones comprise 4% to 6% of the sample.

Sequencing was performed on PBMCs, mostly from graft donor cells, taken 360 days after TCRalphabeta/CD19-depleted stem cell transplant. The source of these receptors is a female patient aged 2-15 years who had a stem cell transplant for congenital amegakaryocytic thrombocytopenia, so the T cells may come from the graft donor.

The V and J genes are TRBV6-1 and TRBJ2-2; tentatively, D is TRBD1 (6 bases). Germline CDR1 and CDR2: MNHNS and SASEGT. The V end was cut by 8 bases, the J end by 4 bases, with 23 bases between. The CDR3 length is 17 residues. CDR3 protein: CASLSLQGFRFTGELFF. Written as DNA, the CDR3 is TGTGCCAGCTTATCCCTACAGGGATTTCGGTTCACCGGGGAGCTGTTTTTT.

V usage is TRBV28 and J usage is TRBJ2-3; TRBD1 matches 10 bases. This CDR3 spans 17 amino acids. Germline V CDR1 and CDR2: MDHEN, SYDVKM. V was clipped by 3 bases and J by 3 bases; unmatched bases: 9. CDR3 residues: CASSLWGQGPGTDTQYF. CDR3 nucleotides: TGTGCCAGCAGTTTGTGGGGACAGGGGCCCGGAACAGATACGCAGTATTTT.

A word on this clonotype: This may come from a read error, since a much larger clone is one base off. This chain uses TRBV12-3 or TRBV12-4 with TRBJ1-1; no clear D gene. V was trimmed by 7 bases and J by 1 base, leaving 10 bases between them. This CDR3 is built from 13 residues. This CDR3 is CASTFSGNTEAFF. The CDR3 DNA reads TGTGCCAGCACCTTCAGCGGGAACACTGAAGCTTTCTTT.

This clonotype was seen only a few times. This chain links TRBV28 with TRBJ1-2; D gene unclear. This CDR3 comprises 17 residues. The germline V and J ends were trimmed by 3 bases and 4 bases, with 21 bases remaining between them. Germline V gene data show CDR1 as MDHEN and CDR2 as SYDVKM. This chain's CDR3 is CASSFPGRTVATYGYTF. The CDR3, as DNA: TGTGCCAGCAGTTTTCCCGGACGGACTGTTGCCACCTATGGCTACACCTTC.

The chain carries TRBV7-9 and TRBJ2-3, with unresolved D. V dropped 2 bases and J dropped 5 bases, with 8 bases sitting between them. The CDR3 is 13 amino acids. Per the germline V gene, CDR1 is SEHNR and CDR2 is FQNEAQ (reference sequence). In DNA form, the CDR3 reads TGTGCCAGCAGCTTACTACAGCTAGATACGCAGTATTTT. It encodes CASSLLQLDTQYF.

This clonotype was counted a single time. For the CDR3, the DNA is TGCAGTGCTAGCATCCCCGGGACAGGGAACTATGGCTACACCTTC. Residues: CSASIPGTGNYGYTF. V and J are TRBV20-1 and TRBJ1-2; TRBD1 agrees at 9 bases. V gave up 3 bases and J gave up 2 bases; unmatched junction bases: 7. CDR1 DFQATT and CDR2 SNEGSKA come from the germline V gene (reference sequence). CDR3 length: 15 residues.

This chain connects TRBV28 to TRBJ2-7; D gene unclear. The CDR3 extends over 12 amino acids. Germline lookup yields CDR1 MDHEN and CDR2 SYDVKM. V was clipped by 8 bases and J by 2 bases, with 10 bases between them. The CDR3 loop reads CASFGRTYEQYF. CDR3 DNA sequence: TGTGCCAGCTTCGGACGTACCTACGAGCAGTACTTC.

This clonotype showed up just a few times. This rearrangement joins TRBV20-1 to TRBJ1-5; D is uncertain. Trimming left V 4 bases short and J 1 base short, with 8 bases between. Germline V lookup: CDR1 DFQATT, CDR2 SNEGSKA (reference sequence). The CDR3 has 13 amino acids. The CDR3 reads CSAKTTSNQPQHF. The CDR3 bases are TGCAGTGCTAAAACAACGAGCAATCAGCCCCAGCATTTT.

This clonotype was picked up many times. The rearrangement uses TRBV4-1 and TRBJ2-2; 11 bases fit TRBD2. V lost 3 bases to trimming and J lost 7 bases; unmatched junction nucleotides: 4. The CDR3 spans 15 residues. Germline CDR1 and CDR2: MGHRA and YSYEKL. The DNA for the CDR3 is TGCGCCAGCAGCCAGATAGCGGGGGGGCACGGGGAGCTGTTTTTT. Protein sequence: CASSQIAGGHGELFF.

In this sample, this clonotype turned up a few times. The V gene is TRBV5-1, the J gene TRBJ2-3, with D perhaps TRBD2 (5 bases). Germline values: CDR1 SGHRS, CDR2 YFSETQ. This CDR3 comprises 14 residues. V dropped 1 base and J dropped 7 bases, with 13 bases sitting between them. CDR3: CASSLTGPGNTQYF. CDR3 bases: TGCGCCAGCAGCTTGACTGGGCCGGGGAATACGCAGTATTTT.

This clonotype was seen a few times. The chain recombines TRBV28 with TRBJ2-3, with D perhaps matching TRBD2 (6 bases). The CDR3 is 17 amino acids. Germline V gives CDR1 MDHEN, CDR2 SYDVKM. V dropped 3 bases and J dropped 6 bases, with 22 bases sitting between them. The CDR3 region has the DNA TGTGCCAGCAGTTTGATCCCTTGGCGGACTAACGGGGATACGCAGTATTTT. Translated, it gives CASSLIPWRTNGDTQYF.

CDR3 protein: CASSYSRQVYYNEQFF. The CDR3 coding sequence is TGTGCCAGCAGCTATAGCCGGCAGGTCTACTACAATGAGCAGTTCTTC. The chain couples TRBV7-9 to TRBJ2-1; no firm D call. CDR1 is SEHNR and CDR2 is FQNEAQ in the germline V gene (reference sequence). CDR3 length: 16 amino acids. V lost 4 bases and J 3 bases, leaving 16 bases between the germline ends.

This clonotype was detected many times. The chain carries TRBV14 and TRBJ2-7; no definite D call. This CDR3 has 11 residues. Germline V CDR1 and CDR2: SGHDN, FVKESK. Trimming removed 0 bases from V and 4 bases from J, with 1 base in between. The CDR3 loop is CASSQDYEQYF. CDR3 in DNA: TGTGCCAGCAGCCAAGATTACGAGCAGTACTTC.

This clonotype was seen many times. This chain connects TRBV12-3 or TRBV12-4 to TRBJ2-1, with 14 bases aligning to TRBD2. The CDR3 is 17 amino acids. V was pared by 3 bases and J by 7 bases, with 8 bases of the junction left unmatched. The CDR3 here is CASSLWGLAGVRNEQFF. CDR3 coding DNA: TGTGCCAGCAGTTTGTGGGGACTAGCGGGAGTACGGAATGAGCAGTTCTTC.

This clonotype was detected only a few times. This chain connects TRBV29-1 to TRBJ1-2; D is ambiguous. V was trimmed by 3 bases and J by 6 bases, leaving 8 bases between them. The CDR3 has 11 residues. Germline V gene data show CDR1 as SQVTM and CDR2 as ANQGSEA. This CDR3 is CSVEGNNGYTF. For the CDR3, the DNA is TGCAGCGTTGAGGGGAATAATGGCTACACCTTC. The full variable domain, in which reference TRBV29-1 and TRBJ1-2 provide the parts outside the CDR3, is SAVISQKPSRDICQRGTSLTIQCQVDSQVTMMFWYRQQPGQSLTLIATANQGSEATYESGFVIDKFPISRPNLTFSTLTVSNMSPEDSSIYLCSVEGNNGYTFGSGTRLTVV.

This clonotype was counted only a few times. As DNA, the CDR3 is TGCAGTGCCCGAATGGGTACCTACGAGCAGTACTTC. Protein product: CSARMGTYEQYF. The V call is TRBV20-1, the J call TRBJ2-7; no definite D call. The germline V and J ends were trimmed by 6 bases and 2 bases, with 11 bases remaining between them. The germline V gene has CDR1 DFQATT and CDR2 SNEGSKA (reference sequence). The CDR3 covers 12 residues.

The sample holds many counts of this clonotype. The CDR3 spells CSVEGGAGELFF. The CDR3 bases are TGCAGCGTTGAAGGGGGGGCCGGGGAGCTGTTTTTT. V and J are TRBV29-1 and TRBJ2-2; a possible D gene is TRBD2 (6 bases). CDR1 and CDR2 (germline): SQVTM, ANQGSEA. This CDR3 is built from 12 residues. The V gene lost 1 base and the J gene lost 6 bases, with 6 bases spanning the gap.

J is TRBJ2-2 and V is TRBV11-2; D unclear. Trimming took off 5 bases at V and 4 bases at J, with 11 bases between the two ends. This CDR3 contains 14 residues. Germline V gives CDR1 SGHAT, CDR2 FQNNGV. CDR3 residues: CASSRSWSTGELFF. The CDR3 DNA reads TGTGCCAGCAGCCGATCATGGAGCACCGGGGAGCTGTTTTTT. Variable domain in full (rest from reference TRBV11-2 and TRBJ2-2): EAGVAQSPRYKIIEKRQSVAFWCNPISGHATLYWYQQILGQGPKLLIQFQNNGVVDDSQLPKDRFSAERLKGVDSTLKIQPAKLEDSAVYLCASSRSWSTGELFFGEGSRLTVL.

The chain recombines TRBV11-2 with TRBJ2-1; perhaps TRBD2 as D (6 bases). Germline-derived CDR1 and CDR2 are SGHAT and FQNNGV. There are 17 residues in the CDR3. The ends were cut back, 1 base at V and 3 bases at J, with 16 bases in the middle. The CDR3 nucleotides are TGTGCCAGCAGCTTAGTTCTTGGGGGGAGCGGCTACAATGAGCAGTTCTTC. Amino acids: CASSLVLGGSGYNEQFF.

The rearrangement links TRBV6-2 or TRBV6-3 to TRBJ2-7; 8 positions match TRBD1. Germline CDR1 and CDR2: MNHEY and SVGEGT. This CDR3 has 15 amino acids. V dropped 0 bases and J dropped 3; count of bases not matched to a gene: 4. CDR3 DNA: TGTGCCAGCAGTTACTCAGGGACAGGACTCTACGAGCAGTACTTC. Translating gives CASSYSGTGLYEQYF.

DNA of the CDR3: TGTGCCAGCAGCTTAGTTGGGGCGGACGCCGGGGAGCAGTACTTC. Its protein product is CASSLVGADAGEQYF. J is TRBJ2-7 and V is TRBV7-2; possibly TRBD1 for D (5 bases). V dropped 1 base and J dropped 7 bases, with 17 bases sitting between them. CDR1 SGHTA and CDR2 FQGNSA come from the germline V gene. The CDR3 sequence is 15 residues long.

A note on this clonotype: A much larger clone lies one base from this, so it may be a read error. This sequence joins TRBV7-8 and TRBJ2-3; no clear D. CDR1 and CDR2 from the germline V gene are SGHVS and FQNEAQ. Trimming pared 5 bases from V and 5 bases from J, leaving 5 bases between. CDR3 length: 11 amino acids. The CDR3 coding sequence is TGTGCCAGCAGCAACCGAGATACGCAGTATTTT. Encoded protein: CASSNRDTQYF.

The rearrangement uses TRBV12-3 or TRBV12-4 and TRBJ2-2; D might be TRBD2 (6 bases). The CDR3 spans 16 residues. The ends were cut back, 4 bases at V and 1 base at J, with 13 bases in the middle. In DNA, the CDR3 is TGTGCCAGCAGTTCATTAGCGGCCCTGAACACCGGGGAGCTGTTTTTT. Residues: CASSSLAALNTGELFF.

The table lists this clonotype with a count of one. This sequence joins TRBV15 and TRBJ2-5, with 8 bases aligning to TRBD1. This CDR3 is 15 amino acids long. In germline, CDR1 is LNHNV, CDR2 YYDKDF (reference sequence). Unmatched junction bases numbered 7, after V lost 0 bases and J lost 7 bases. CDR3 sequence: CATSRDSGQAGTQYF. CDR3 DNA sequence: TGTGCCACCAGCAGAGACTCGGGACAGGCGGGGACCCAGTACTTC.

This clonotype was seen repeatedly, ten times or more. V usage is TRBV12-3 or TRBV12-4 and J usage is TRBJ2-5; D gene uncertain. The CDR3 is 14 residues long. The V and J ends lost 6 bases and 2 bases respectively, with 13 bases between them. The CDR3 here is CASRTSAFQETQYF. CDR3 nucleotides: TGTGCCAGCAGAACTTCGGCTTTTCAAGAGACCCAGTACTTC.

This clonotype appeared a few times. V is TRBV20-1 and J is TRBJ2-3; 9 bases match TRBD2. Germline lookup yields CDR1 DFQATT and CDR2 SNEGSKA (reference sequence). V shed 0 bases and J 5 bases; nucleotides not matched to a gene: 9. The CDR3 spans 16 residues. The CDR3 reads CSARDGLAGLKDTQYF. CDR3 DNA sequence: TGCAGTGCTAGAGATGGGCTAGCGGGATTGAAAGATACGCAGTATTTT.

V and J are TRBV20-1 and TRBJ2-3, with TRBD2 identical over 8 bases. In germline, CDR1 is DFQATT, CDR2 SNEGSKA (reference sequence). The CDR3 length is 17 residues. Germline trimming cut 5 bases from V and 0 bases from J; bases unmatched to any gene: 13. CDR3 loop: CSAGKLRGGVSTDTQYF. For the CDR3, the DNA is TGCAGTGCTGGAAAATTACGGGGGGGAGTCAGCACAGATACGCAGTATTTT.